Presented here are 5 T cell receptor beta chains from one specimen sequenced in a study of cytotoxic CD8 clonotypes in ibrutinib-treated CLL. Here immunoSEQ multiplex PCR was the method, and the copy in TCRdb shows in-frame clones only, minus some. The sample records approximately 330,000 clones, 80% being singletons. Source: PBMCs, taken before ibrutinib treatment. These receptors were taken from a human donor with chronic lymphocytic leukemia.

The rearrangement links TRBV5-4 to TRBJ2-6; D is unclear. CDR3 size: 15 residues. The germline gives CDR1 SGHNT, CDR2 YYREEE (reference sequence). V dropped 0 bases and J dropped 2 bases, with 6 bases sitting between them. CDR3 sequence (DNA): TGTGCCAGCAGCTTGGCTGGGCCTGGGGCCAACGTCCTGACTTTC. It specifies CASSLAGPGANVLTF.

This chain joins TRBV5-5 and TRBJ1-5, with 8 bases lining up with TRBD1. Germline CDR1 and CDR2: SGHKS and YYEKEE (reference sequence). V shed 4 bases and J 7 bases; nucleotides not matched to a gene: 10. The CDR3 extends over 15 amino acids. The CDR3 DNA follows: TGTGCCAGCAGCGCAGGGCAGGGGGCCTTGCAGCCCCAGCATTTT. Its protein product is CASSAGQGALQPQHF.

The chain uses TRBV5-4 and TRBJ1-2; TRBD1 matches at 9 bases. V lost 4 bases and J lost 6; bases outside the gene matches: 10. The CDR3 extends over 15 amino acids. Germline V gene lookup returns CDR1 SGHNT and CDR2 YYREEE (reference sequence). Here the CDR3 reads CASSLEQGAGDGYTF. The CDR3 DNA reads TGTGCCAGCAGCCTCGAACAGGGGGCCGGAGATGGCTACACCTTC.

The genes are TRBV5-1 and TRBJ1-1, with 7 bases identical to TRBD1. From germline, CDR1 is SGHRS and CDR2 YFSETQ. The CDR3 contains 13 residues. Trimming took 4 bases from V and 3 from J; bases not matched to a gene: 3. CDR3 nucleotides: TGCGCCAGCAGCATCACAGGGGACACTGAAGCTTTCTTT. This codes for CASSITGDTEAFF.

The chain is built from TRBV10-3 and TRBJ2-2; a possible D gene is TRBD2 (6 bases). Germline lookup yields CDR1 ENHRY and CDR2 SYGVKD. V was trimmed by 0 bases and J by 5 bases, leaving 13 bases between them. The CDR3 has 16 amino acids. CDR3 nucleotides: TGTGCCATCAGTGAGTCCCGGGAGCGGTATACCGGGGAGCTGTTTTTT. Translation gives CAISESRERYTGELFF.